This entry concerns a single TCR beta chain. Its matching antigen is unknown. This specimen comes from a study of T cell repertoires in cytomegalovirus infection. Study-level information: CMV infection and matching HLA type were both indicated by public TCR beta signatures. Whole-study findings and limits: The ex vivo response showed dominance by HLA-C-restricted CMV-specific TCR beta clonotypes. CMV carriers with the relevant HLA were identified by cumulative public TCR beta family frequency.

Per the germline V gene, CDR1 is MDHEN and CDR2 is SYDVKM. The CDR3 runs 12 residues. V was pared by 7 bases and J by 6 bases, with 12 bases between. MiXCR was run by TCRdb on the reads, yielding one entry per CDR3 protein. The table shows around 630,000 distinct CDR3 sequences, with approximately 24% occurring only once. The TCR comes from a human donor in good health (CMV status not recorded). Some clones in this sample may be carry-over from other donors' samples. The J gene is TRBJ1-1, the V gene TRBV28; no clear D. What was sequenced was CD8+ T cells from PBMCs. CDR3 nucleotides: TGTGCCAGCAATTCGGCTGACCCTGAAGCTTTCTTT. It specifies CASNSADPEAFF. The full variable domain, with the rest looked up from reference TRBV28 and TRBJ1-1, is DVKVTQSSRYLVKRTGEKVFLECVQDMDHENMFWYRQDPGLGLRLIYFSYDVKMKEKGDIPEGYSVSREKKERFSLILESASTNQTSMYLCASNSADPEAFFGQGTRLTVV.